The next 29 T cell receptor beta chains were all read from a single sample in a study of beta chain features in type 1 diabetes. Reverse transcribing all isolated RNA meant expressed TCRB transcripts were sequenced. TCRdb keeps only in-frame clones here, not all; method: immunoSEQ multiplex PCR. Of 300,000 to 350,000 clones listed, roughly 8% were seen once; the top ten hold around 0.44%. Sequenced sample: central memory CD4+ T cells from blood. The source of these receptors is a woman younger than 35 in good health.

V and J are TRBV6-5 and TRBJ2-7; 9 bases are a match to TRBD1. CDR1 MNHEY and CDR2 SVGAGI come from the germline V gene. V lost 6 bases, J lost 3 bases, and 9 bases stayed unmatched. The CDR3 sequence is 15 residues long. The CDR3 here is CASRTTPGQGYEQYF. CDR3 sequence (DNA): TGTGCCAGCAGAACAACTCCGGGACAGGGCTACGAGCAGTACTTC.

This clone was picked up a small number of times. J is TRBJ2-7 and V is TRBV4-3, with TRBD2 matching 11 bases. CDR3 size: 17 residues. The germline gives CDR1 LGHNA, CDR2 YSLEER. Trimming at V came to 4 bases and at J to 7 bases, leaving 15 bases not matched to a gene. DNA for the CDR3: TGCGCCAGCAGCCCAGGGCTAGCGGGAGGTCCTCTGAGTGAGCAGTACTTC. It codes for CASSPGLAGGPLSEQYF.

The chain is built from TRBV13 and TRBJ1-2, with D unresolved. This CDR3 contains 14 residues. Per germline, CDR1 PRHDT and CDR2 FYEKMQ (reference sequence). V was pared by 2 bases and J by 0 bases, with 7 bases between. CDR3 bases: TGTGCCAGCAGCTTATATACGGCTAACTATGGCTACACCTTC. This encodes CASSLYTANYGYTF.

This rearrangement joins TRBV25-1 to TRBJ2-7; D is unclear. This CDR3 has 13 residues. With 5 bases removed from V and 0 bases from J, the gap between germline ends came to 8 bases. Per the germline V gene, CDR1 is MGHDK and CDR2 is SYGVNS. The CDR3 region is CASSTGYSYEQYF. The CDR3 DNA reads TGTGCCAGCAGTACCGGATACTCCTACGAGCAGTACTTC.

The chain couples TRBV27 to TRBJ1-1; TRBD1 matches at 7 bases. Unmatched junction bases numbered 3, after V lost 4 bases and J lost 1 base. Germline V gene lookup returns CDR1 MNHEY and CDR2 SMNVEV (reference sequence). The CDR3 consists of 14 residues. CDR3 amino acids: CASSWRGQNTEAFF. DNA of the CDR3: TGTGCCAGCAGTTGGAGGGGGCAGAACACTGAAGCTTTCTTT.

This clone was counted a few times. This rearrangement joins TRBV7-2 to TRBJ2-7; TRBD2 matches at 8 bases. Germline V lookup: CDR1 SGHTA, CDR2 FQGNSA. Trimming took 4 bases from V and 4 from J; bases not matched to a gene: 9. The CDR3 is made up of 15 amino acids. This CDR3 is CASSSLPGLVYEQYF. CDR3 DNA: TGTGCCAGCAGCTCCCTACCGGGACTAGTTTACGAGCAGTACTTC.

This sequence joins TRBV5-5 and TRBJ2-1, with 9 bases that match TRBD1. Germline loops: CDR1 SGHKS, CDR2 YYEKEE (reference sequence). This CDR3 is built from 16 residues. Germline trimming cut 0 bases from V and 4 bases from J; bases unmatched to any gene: 5. CDR3 protein: CASSLAGTGLYNEQFF. As DNA, the CDR3 is TGTGCCAGCAGCTTGGCCGGGACAGGGTTATACAATGAGCAGTTCTTC.

Details on this clone: A read error is likely here: a far larger clone is one base away. The chain employs TRBV29-1 and TRBJ2-5; 7 bases align to TRBD2. The CDR3 runs 13 residues. The V segment lost 5 bases and the J segment 2 bases; nucleotides outside the gene matches: 5. Germline CDR1 reads SQVTM; CDR2 reads ANQGSEA. As DNA, the CDR3 is TGCAGCGTTCCTCGCGGGGGACAAGAGACCCAGTACTTC. This translates into CSVPRGGQETQYF.

The chain combines TRBV7-9 with TRBJ2-1; 7 bases are a match to TRBD1. V shed 0 bases, J shed 1 base, and the junction held 6 bases outside the gene matches. Germline V lookup: CDR1 SEHNR, CDR2 FQNEAQ (reference sequence). The CDR3 has 17 residues. CDR3 in amino acids: CASSLAAGTVSYNEQFF. The CDR3 DNA follows: TGTGCCAGCAGCTTAGCGGCCGGGACAGTTTCCTACAATGAGCAGTTCTTC.

This rearrangement joins TRBV7-2 to TRBJ1-2, with a tentative D call TRBD1 (5 bases). The germline V and J ends were trimmed by 1 base and 0 bases, with 6 bases remaining between them. Germline CDR1 reads SGHTA; CDR2 reads FQGNSA. The length of the CDR3 is 14 residues. CDR3 amino acids: CASSLDRTNYGYTF. CDR3 nucleotides: TGTGCCAGCAGCTTAGACAGGACTAACTATGGCTACACCTTC.

This clone came up many times. The rearrangement uses TRBV7-2 and TRBJ2-5; no firm D call. V dropped 5 bases and J dropped 3 bases, with 10 bases sitting between them. This CDR3 comprises 13 residues. Germline V gene data show CDR1 as SGHTA and CDR2 as FQGNSA. CDR3 loop: CASSKDPKETQYF. The CDR3 bases are TGTGCCAGCAGCAAGGACCCAAAAGAGACCCAGTACTTC.

This clone was seen a few times. The genes are TRBV19 and TRBJ2-1; 10 nucleotides agree with TRBD2. V was clipped by 10 bases and J by 2 bases; unmatched bases: 5. This CDR3 spans 14 amino acids. Germline CDR1 LNHDA, CDR2 SQIVND (reference sequence). The CDR3 region is CATRSGRAYNEQFF. CDR3 coding DNA: TGTGCCACACGAAGCGGGAGGGCCTACAATGAGCAGTTCTTC.

At least ten counts were recorded for this clone. This sequence joins TRBV5-5 and TRBJ2-4, with D possibly being TRBD2 (6 bases). CDR1 is SGHKS and CDR2 is YYEKEE in the germline V gene (reference sequence). CDR3 length equals 14 residues. The germline V and J ends were trimmed by 4 bases and 7 bases, with 15 bases remaining between them. For the CDR3, the DNA is TGTGCCAGCAGCCCAGCCGGGACTCATAACATTCAGTACTTC. Protein: CASSPAGTHNIQYF.

In the case of this clone: In the same sample, other DNA sequences code for this CDR3. The CDR3 is CASSYSILDSYEQYF. DNA of the CDR3: TGTGCCAGCAGTTACTCGATCCTAGATTCCTACGAGCAGTACTTC. The V and J genes are TRBV6-5 and TRBJ2-7; D not certain. Germline V gene data show CDR1 as MNHEY and CDR2 as SVGAGI. The V end lost 0 bases, the J end lost 1 base, and 10 bases lay between the germline ends. The CDR3 length is 15 residues.

V and J are TRBV6-6 and TRBJ1-1; D is undetermined. Trimming left V 2 bases short and J 1 base short, with 8 bases between. CDR1 is MNHNY and CDR2 is SVGAGI in the germline V gene (reference sequence). The CDR3 is made up of 14 amino acids. The CDR3, as DNA: TGTGCCAGCAGTTACGAGGGCGGGAACACTGAAGCTTTCTTT. Translated, it gives CASSYEGGNTEAFF.

The chain links TRBV10-3 to TRBJ1-2; D remains ambiguous. CDR1 is ENHRY, CDR2 SYGVKD, per germline. Trimming removed 3 bases from V and 4 bases from J, with 9 bases in between. CDR3 length: 13 residues. This CDR3 is CAISDPTGYGYTF. The CDR3 region has the DNA TGTGCCATCAGTGATCCGACTGGCTATGGCTACACCTTC.

This clone occurred many times. The gene calls are TRBV19 and TRBJ2-5; tentatively, D is TRBD1 (6 bases). The CDR3 loop spans 14 amino acids. CDR1 is LNHDA and CDR2 is SQIVND in the germline V gene (reference sequence). Trimming cost V 6 bases and J 4 bases, with 15 bases left between them. The CDR3 DNA sequence: TGTGCCAGTAGGAAGGGGGTTACGAGAGAGACCCAGTACTTC. This sequence encodes CASRKGVTRETQYF.

In the case of this clone: Since a much larger clone is just one base distant, this may be a read error. V usage is TRBV11-2 and J usage is TRBJ2-3, with no clear D. V dropped 5 bases and J dropped 3 bases, with 6 bases sitting between them. The germline V gene encodes CDR1 SGHAT and CDR2 FQNNGV. This CDR3 has 12 residues. CDR3 DNA: TGTGCCAGCAGCCTTAGAACAGATACGCAGTATTTT. Its translation: CASSLRTDTQYF.

The J gene is TRBJ2-3, the V gene TRBV4-2; TRBD2 matches at 8 bases. The CDR3 runs to 18 residues. The trim removed 0 bases at V and 2 bases at J, leaving 10 bases unmatched. Germline lookup yields CDR1 LGHNA and CDR2 YNFKEQ. DNA of the CDR3: TGTGCCAGCAGCCAAGAGTATGGGCGAGCGGGAGCCACAGATACGCAGTATTTT. Amino acids: CASSQEYGRAGATDTQYF.

The CDR3 region is CASSLGFLRNSYNEQFF. DNA for the CDR3: TGTGCCAGCAGTTTAGGGTTTTTGCGGAATTCCTACAATGAGCAGTTCTTC. J is TRBJ2-1 and V is TRBV28; D ambiguous. This CDR3 is 17 amino acids long. Trimming took off 2 bases at V and 1 base at J, with 15 bases between the two ends. Germline CDR1 and CDR2: MDHEN and SYDVKM.

The chain couples TRBV7-2 to TRBJ2-7, with a tentative D call TRBD2 (5 bases). CDR3 length: 16 residues. The V end lost 5 bases, the J end lost 2 bases, and 19 bases lay between the germline ends. The germline V gene encodes CDR1 SGHTA and CDR2 FQGNSA. For the CDR3, the DNA is TGTGCCAGCAGCCCAGAAGGTGGGAGAGGAACCTACGAGCAGTACTTC. This translates into CASSPEGGRGTYEQYF.

The table lists this clone with a few counts. CDR3 region: CASSGINTGELFF. CDR3 bases: TGTGCCAGCAGCGGCATAAACACCGGGGAGCTGTTTTTT. V and J are TRBV7-2 and TRBJ2-2; D call uncertain. CDR3 length: 13 residues. V lost 5 bases and J lost 2, with 6 bases in between. Germline lookup yields CDR1 SGHTA and CDR2 FQGNSA.

This clone appeared a few times. The chain combines TRBV5-1 with TRBJ2-2; no reliable D call. V lost 3 bases and J 3 bases, leaving 18 bases between the germline ends. CDR3 size: 17 residues. Germline-derived CDR1 and CDR2 are SGHRS and YFSETQ. CDR3 region: CASSWQLTPPYTGELFF. The CDR3 DNA follows: TGCGCCAGCAGCTGGCAGCTGACTCCTCCTTACACCGGGGAGCTGTTTTTT.

The chain is built from TRBV4-3 and TRBJ2-1; D unclear. From germline, CDR1 is LGHNA and CDR2 YSLEER. V gave up 3 bases and J gave up 0 bases, with 9 bases separating them. The CDR3 totals 15 residues. The CDR3 here is CASSQDGNSYNEQFF. The DNA for the CDR3 is TGCGCCAGCAGCCAGGACGGTAACTCCTACAATGAGCAGTTCTTC.

The rearrangement uses TRBV5-4 and TRBJ2-5, with a possible D match to TRBD2 (5 bases). Germline V CDR1 and CDR2: SGHNT, YYREEE (reference sequence). CDR3 size: 15 residues. V was pared by 0 bases and J by 5 bases, with 14 bases between. CDR3 sequence: CASSLGGMGSETQYF. Here the CDR3 DNA reads TGTGCCAGCAGCTTGGGAGGGATGGGTAGTGAGACCCAGTACTTC.

This clone was detected only a few times. The gene calls are TRBV5-5 and TRBJ1-2, with D perhaps TRBD1 (6 bases). Germline values: CDR1 SGHKS, CDR2 YYEKEE (reference sequence). The V end was cut by 0 bases, the J end by 4 bases, with 13 bases between. The CDR3 is 15 residues long. CDR3 protein: CASSLVMDSIYGYTF. The CDR3, as DNA: TGTGCCAGCAGCTTGGTCATGGACAGTATCTATGGCTACACCTTC.

This chain connects TRBV20-1 to TRBJ1-1; D unclear. V was cut by 0 bases and J by 7 bases, with 6 bases left in between. CDR1 and CDR2 from the germline V gene are DFQATT and SNEGSKA (reference sequence). The CDR3 sequence is 11 residues long. The CDR3, as DNA: TGCAGTGCTAGAGAGGCTGATGAAGCTTTCTTT. Translation: CSAREADEAFF.

The chain carries TRBV6-5 and TRBJ2-7; D may be TRBD1 (6 bases). The CDR3 extends over 14 amino acids. The ends were cut back, 7 bases at V and 4 bases at J, with 17 bases in the middle. Germline V lookup: CDR1 MNHEY, CDR2 SVGAGI. CDR3 loop: CASTTGQGSYEQYF. The CDR3 DNA sequence: TGTGCCAGCACCACCGGCCAGGGGTCGTACGAGCAGTACTTC.

The chain is built from TRBV29-1 and TRBJ1-1; D gene ambiguous. The germline V and J ends were trimmed by 7 bases and 5 bases, with 17 bases remaining between them. There are 13 residues in the CDR3. Germline V lookup: CDR1 SQVTM, CDR2 ANQGSEA. CDR3 loop: CSATQTRTTEAFF. CDR3 nucleotide sequence: TGCAGCGCCACACAGACACGTACTACTGAAGCTTTCTTT.